This T cell receptor beta chain is from a study of memory CD4+ T cells and cytomegalovirus serostatus. The wider study: Of the healthy Belgian adults, several were CMV seropositive and approximately 25 seronegative.

Single viable CD3+CD4+CD8-CD45RO+ cells were sorted as the memory CD4+ T cells. Total CD4+ T cells were enriched by CD4 positive selection. Findings of the study overall: Suggested: most of the CMV-linked TCR signature lies in CD4+ memory cells.

TCRdb's copy holds only in-frame clones and misses some; the assay was immunoSEQ multiplex PCR. The table lists 70,000 or so clones, approximately 78% of them singletons. Note on this clone: The antigen is unknown.

This CDR3 is 17 amino acids long. V gave up 2 bases and J gave up 9 bases; unmatched junction bases: 14. Germline V CDR1 and CDR2: MNHNS, SASEGT. Sequencing was performed on memory CD4+ T cells from blood. The J gene is TRBJ1-5, the V gene TRBV6-1; 9 bases are a match to TRBD1. The clonotype comes from an adult in good health and CMV-seropositive. The CDR3 here is CASSEISGTGYPGPQHF. Here the CDR3 DNA reads TGTGCCAGCAGTGAAATCAGTGGGACAGGGTATCCGGGGCCCCAGCATTTT.